Below are 30 T cell receptor beta chains sequenced from a single sample in a study of OX40 agonist ivuxolimab in advanced cancers. Data came from immunoSEQ multiplex PCR; TCRdb stores just in-frame clones and leaves some out. The table lists roughly 29,000 clones, roughly 84% of them singletons, with about 18% in the top ten. Here the sequenced sample was CD4+ or CD8+ T cells sorted from blood, taken in a trial of the OX40 agonist ivuxolimab. The origin of the receptors is an adult with an advanced solid tumor such as melanoma, head and neck, liver or kidney cancer.

The genes are TRBV19 and TRBJ2-7; D may be TRBD2 (6 bases). Trimming pared 1 base from V and 3 bases from J, leaving 10 bases between. The CDR3 spans 14 residues. Germline V CDR1 and CDR2: LNHDA, SQIVND (reference sequence). The CDR3 here is CASSIVGSGYEQYF. Here the CDR3 DNA reads TGTGCCAGTAGTATAGTCGGGAGCGGCTACGAGCAGTACTTC.

The V call is TRBV7-9, the J call TRBJ2-2; 9 positions agree with TRBD1. CDR3 length: 17 amino acids. Per germline, CDR1 SEHNR and CDR2 FQNEAQ (reference sequence). Losses at the gene ends were 4 bases for V and 8 bases for J; bases not matched to a gene: 14. In DNA form, the CDR3 reads TGTGCCAGCAGCTCCCCCCCCGGGACAGGGCCTTTTGGGGAGCTGTTTTTT. As protein: CASSSPPGTGPFGELFF.

The chain joins TRBV5-1 to TRBJ2-2; no definite D call. This CDR3 is built from 15 residues. V lost 0 bases and J lost 0, with 6 bases in between. Germline CDR1 and CDR2: SGHRS and YFSETQ. Here the CDR3 reads CASSLATANTGELFF. The CDR3 region has the DNA TGCGCCAGCAGCTTGGCAACAGCGAACACCGGGGAGCTGTTTTTT.

In regard to this clone: An end of the junction differs from the germline gene, which may be a read error. This chain connects TRBV11-1 to TRBJ2-5; TRBD2 matches 9 bases. CDR3 length equals 16 residues. The V gene's germline CDR1 is SGHAT and CDR2 FQDESV (reference sequence). The CDR3: CASSLERGAPREAQYF. In DNA form, the CDR3 reads TGTGCCAGCAGCTTAGAGCGGGGGGCACCAAGAGAGGCCCAGTACTTC. Filled out from reference TRBV11-1 and TRBJ2-5, the complete variable domain reads EAEVAQSPRYKITEKSQAVAFWCDPISGHATLYWYRQILGQGPELLVQFQDESVVDDSQLPKDRFSAERLKGVDSTLKIQPAELGDSAMYLCASSLERGAPREAQYFGPGTRLLVL.

This chain joins TRBV6-1 and TRBJ2-6; no reliable D call. This CDR3 comprises 15 residues. Germline CDR1 reads MNHNS; CDR2 reads SASEGT. Trimming removed 5 bases at V and 0 bases at J, with 8 bases between. In nucleotides, the CDR3 is TGTGCCAGCAGTACGCAGGCCTCTGGGGCCAACGTCCTGACTTTC. Amino acids: CASSTQASGANVLTF.

The CDR3 here is CASSISSGTDSNQPQHF. CDR3 DNA: TGTGCCAGTAGTATATCCTCCGGGACAGATAGCAATCAGCCCCAGCATTTT. The J gene is TRBJ1-5, the V gene TRBV19, with 7 bases identical to TRBD1. The V and J ends lost 2 bases and 0 bases, in that order; junction bases with no gene match: 7. CDR1 and CDR2 from the germline V gene are LNHDA and SQIVND (reference sequence). The CDR3 totals 17 residues.

This clone was seen a single time. The V and J genes are TRBV27 and TRBJ2-6, with D uncertain. V was cut by 3 bases and J by 0 bases, with 3 bases left in between. Germline assignment: CDR1 MNHEY and CDR2 SMNVEV (reference sequence). This CDR3 contains 14 residues. The CDR3 reads CASSFYSGANVLTF. The CDR3 DNA reads TGTGCCAGCAGTTTTTACTCTGGGGCCAACGTCCTGACTTTC. Complete variable domain (other parts from reference TRBV27 and TRBJ2-6): EAQVTQNPRYLITVTGKKLTVTCSQNMNHEYMSWYRQDPGLGLRQIYYSMNVEVTDKGDVPEGYKVSRKEKRNFPLILESPSPNQTSLYFCASSFYSGANVLTFGAGSRLTVL.

The genes are TRBV28 and TRBJ2-7; tentatively, D is TRBD1 or TRBD2 (6 bases each). Germline-derived CDR1 and CDR2 are MDHEN and SYDVKM. The CDR3 extends over 16 amino acids. V lost 6 bases to trimming and J lost 0 bases, with 18 bases between them. CDR3 bases: TGTGCCAGCAGCGGGGGCGGCGGGATGAGCTCCTACGAGCAGTACTTC. Its protein is CASSGGGGMSSYEQYF. Together with reference TRBV28 and TRBJ2-7, the CDR3 gives the full variable domain: DVKVTQSSRYLVKRTGEKVFLECVQDMDHENMFWYRQDPGLGLRLIYFSYDVKMKEKGDIPEGYSVSREKKERFSLILESASTNQTSMYLCASSGGGGMSSYEQYFGPGTRLTVT.

CDR3 in DNA: TGTGCCAGCAGCAAAGTAGGACAGGGGCAACAGACCCAGTACTTC. Translation gives CASSKVGQGQQTQYF. The V gene is TRBV21-1, the J gene TRBJ2-5; the table's TRBD1 call for D was not verified on the DNA. TRBV21-1 counts as a pseudogene. The CDR3 runs to 15 residues.

V usage is TRBV4-1 and J usage is TRBJ1-1; D ambiguous. V was cut by 1 base and J by 4 bases, with 7 bases left in between. CDR1 is MGHRA and CDR2 is YSYEKL in the germline V gene. The CDR3 is 13 amino acids. The CDR3 sequence: CASSQGQSTEAFF. Here the CDR3 DNA reads TGCGCCAGCAGCCAAGGGCAGAGCACTGAAGCTTTCTTT.

The rearrangement uses TRBV5-1 and TRBJ2-7; no definite D call. The CDR3 spans 12 residues. Trimming shortened V by 0 bases and J by 6 bases, and 7 bases separated the two germline ends. Per germline, CDR1 SGHRS and CDR2 YFSETQ. The CDR3 region is CASSLGDSEQYF. The CDR3 DNA sequence: TGCGCCAGCAGCTTGGGTGATTCCGAGCAGTACTTC.

This chain links TRBV6-5 with TRBJ2-7, with TRBD1 matching over 7 bases. Germline loops: CDR1 MNHEY, CDR2 SVGAGI. This CDR3 is 15 amino acids long. J lost 1 base, V lost 5 bases, and 8 bases had no gene match. CDR3 nucleotides: TGTGCCAGCAGTCAGACAGGGATCGGGTCCTACGAGCAGTACTTC. Translated: CASSQTGIGSYEQYF.

The V and J genes are TRBV15 and TRBJ1-1; weak D call: TRBD1 (5 bases). The germline V gene encodes CDR1 LNHNV and CDR2 YYDKDF (reference sequence). Trimming took off 5 bases at V and 0 bases at J, with 10 bases between the two ends. The CDR3 is 14 residues long. For the CDR3, the DNA is TGTGCCACCAGCTCGGGACGGATGAACACTGAAGCTTTCTTT. It encodes CATSSGRMNTEAFF.

The chain joins TRBV15 to TRBJ1-4; tentatively, D is TRBD1 (5 bases). This CDR3 is 16 amino acids long. V lost 4 bases, J lost 4 bases, and 16 bases lay in between. Germline CDR1 LNHNV, CDR2 YYDKDF (reference sequence). The CDR3 DNA reads TGTGCCACCAGCATCCCGGAAGACAGTAATAATGAAAAACTGTTTTTT. As protein: CATSIPEDSNNEKLFF.

The V and J genes are TRBV7-9 and TRBJ2-2, with 7 bases aligning to TRBD1. The CDR3 has 16 amino acids. The V gene's germline CDR1 is SEHNR and CDR2 FQNEAQ (reference sequence). V gave up 3 bases and J gave up 2 bases; unmatched junction bases: 6. The CDR3 bases are TGTGCCAGCAGCTTTTGGGGACAGACTAACACCGGGGAGCTGTTTTTT. It yields the protein CASSFWGQTNTGELFF.

This rearrangement joins TRBV4-1 to TRBJ2-5, with D perhaps matching TRBD1 (6 bases). TRBJ2-7 explains the end of the DNA better; the J call may be wrong. The CDR3 covers 15 residues. Germline CDR1 MGHRA, CDR2 YSYEKL. The CDR3 DNA follows: TGCGCCAGCAGCCAAGGATCCACAGGGTCGTACGAGCAGTACTTC. Amino acid sequence: CASSQGSTGSYEQYF.

The chain combines TRBV19 with TRBJ2-2, with 9 bases fitting TRBD2. The CDR3 contains 15 residues. V lost 3 bases to trimming and J lost 7 bases; unmatched junction nucleotides: 6. Germline values: CDR1 LNHDA, CDR2 SQIVND (reference sequence). In DNA form, the CDR3 reads TGTGCCAGTAGTATGAGGGCGGGAGGGAACGGGGAGCTGTTTTTT. This codes for CASSMRAGGNGELFF.

The chain has TRBV28 and TRBJ1-2; 7 bases fit TRBD1. V lost 3 bases, J lost 8 bases, and 15 bases stayed unmatched. The CDR3 is 16 amino acids. The germline V gene encodes CDR1 MDHEN and CDR2 SYDVKM. The CDR3 DNA sequence: TGTGCCAGCAGTTTGGTAGCTTTCACAGGGGCAGGGGGCTACACCTTC. This sequence encodes CASSLVAFTGAGGYTF.

In this sample, this clone turned up once. This rearrangement joins TRBV7-2 to TRBJ2-7; 8 bases are a match to TRBD1. Germline V lookup: CDR1 SGHTA, CDR2 FQGNSA. The ends lost 5 bases at V and 3 bases at J; junction bases unmatched: 9. The CDR3 has 15 amino acids. The DNA of the CDR3 is TGTGCCAGCAGCGAATGGCCGGGACAGGTCTACGAGCAGTACTTC. Protein: CASSEWPGQVYEQYF.

V and J are TRBV6-5 and TRBJ2-7; D gene unclear. The germline CDR1 and CDR2 sequences are MNHEY and SVGAGI. Trimming left V 3 bases short and J 2 bases short, with 8 bases between. This CDR3 comprises 13 residues. The CDR3 DNA reads TGTGCCAGCAGTTATGAGGTCGCCTACGAGCAGTACTTC. It specifies CASSYEVAYEQYF.

DNA of the CDR3: TGTGCCAGCAGCTTTACGGGTAATAATCAGCCCCAGCATTTT. It is translated as CASSFTGNNQPQHF. V is TRBV7-9 and J is TRBJ1-5; D gene unclear. Germline V gene data show CDR1 as SEHNR and CDR2 as FQNEAQ (reference sequence). V gave up 3 bases and J gave up 4 bases, with 10 bases separating them. The CDR3 consists of 14 residues. The full variable domain, in which reference TRBV7-9 and TRBJ1-5 provide the parts outside the CDR3, is DTGVSQNPRHKITKRGQNVTFRCDPISEHNRLYWYRQTLGQGPEFLTYFQNEAQLEKSRLLSDRFSAERPKGSFSTLEIQRTEQGDSAMYLCASSFTGNNQPQHFGDGTRLSIL.

The CDR3 here is CASSLGGGQNPYNEQFF. For the CDR3, the DNA is TGTGCCAGCAGCTTAGGGGGGGGACAGAACCCCTACAATGAGCAGTTCTTC. The chain couples TRBV7-6 to TRBJ2-1, with D perhaps assigned TRBD1 or TRBD2 (7 bases each). This CDR3 spans 17 amino acids. Germline V gene data show CDR1 as SGHVS and CDR2 as FNYEAQ. Trimming removed 1 base at V and 2 bases at J, with 15 bases between.

The chain uses TRBV6-9 and TRBJ2-3; 7 nucleotides align to TRBD2. CDR3 length: 14 residues. The V and J ends lost 7 bases and 4 bases, in that order; junction bases with no gene match: 8. CDR1 is MNHGY and CDR2 is SVAAGI in the germline V gene. CDR3 amino acids: CASTLAGHPDTQYF. In DNA form, the CDR3 reads TGTGCCAGCACTTTAGCGGGTCATCCAGATACGCAGTATTTT.

The V call is TRBV27, the J call TRBJ1-1; 7 nucleotides align to TRBD1. The length of the CDR3 is 13 residues. The V and J ends lost 5 bases and 11 bases, in that order; junction bases with no gene match: 11. Germline V gene lookup returns CDR1 MNHEY and CDR2 SMNVEV (reference sequence). The CDR3 here is CASSGRDSLGAFF. The CDR3 coding sequence is TGTGCCAGCAGTGGCCGGGACAGTCTGGGGGCTTTCTTT.

This chain connects TRBV6-6 to TRBJ2-7; D is unresolved. Germline CDR1 MNHNY, CDR2 SVGAGI (reference sequence). The CDR3 is made up of 15 amino acids. V was trimmed by 4 bases and J by 4 bases, leaving 17 bases between them. CDR3 in amino acids: CASSSTRYPQYEQYF. CDR3 sequence (DNA): TGTGCCAGCAGTTCTACTCGCTACCCGCAGTACGAGCAGTACTTC.

The chain uses TRBV6-5 and TRBJ1-2, with D maybe TRBD1 (6 bases). Germline-derived CDR1 and CDR2 are MNHEY and SVGAGI. CDR3 length: 16 amino acids. Trimming removed 2 bases from V and 3 bases from J, with 16 bases in between. The chain's CDR3 is CASSYTRGGADYGYTF. CDR3 DNA sequence: TGTGCCAGCAGTTACACACGGGGGGGGGCCGACTATGGCTACACCTTC.

The CDR3 reads CASSIPGGAFF. The CDR3 DNA follows: TGTGCCAGTAGTATCCCCGGCGGAGCTTTCTTT. This chain joins TRBV19 and TRBJ1-1; D remains unclear. The CDR3 consists of 11 residues. Germline CDR1 reads LNHDA; CDR2 reads SQIVND (reference sequence). The V end was cut by 3 bases, the J end by 10 bases, with 9 bases between.

V is TRBV11-2 and J is TRBJ2-7; TRBD1 is a possible D gene (6 bases). The ends were cut back, 6 bases at V and 4 bases at J, with 13 bases in the middle. Germline values: CDR1 SGHAT, CDR2 FQNNGV. The CDR3 extends over 13 amino acids. CDR3 in DNA: TGTGCCAGCAGGCAAACAGGGATTTACGAGCAGTACTTC. This codes for CASRQTGIYEQYF.

The chain carries TRBV12-5 and TRBJ2-7; 8 positions agree with TRBD2. This CDR3 contains 17 residues. Germline V gene lookup returns CDR1 LGHNT and CDR2 FRNRAP. With V trimmed by 0 bases and J by 0 bases, 7 bases remained unmatched. Here the CDR3 reads CASGLVVLAGVSYEQYF. The CDR3 DNA is TGTGCTAGTGGTTTGGTAGTCCTAGCGGGCGTCTCCTACGAGCAGTACTTC.

CDR3 loop: CASSLEGWRQETQYF. The CDR3 DNA follows: TGTGCCAGCAGCTTAGAGGGCTGGAGGCAAGAGACCCAGTACTTC. This chain connects TRBV11-2 to TRBJ2-5; D is possibly TRBD2 (5 bases). Germline V lookup: CDR1 SGHAT, CDR2 FQNNGV. This CDR3 comprises 15 residues. With 0 bases removed from V and 2 bases from J, the gap between germline ends came to 10 bases.